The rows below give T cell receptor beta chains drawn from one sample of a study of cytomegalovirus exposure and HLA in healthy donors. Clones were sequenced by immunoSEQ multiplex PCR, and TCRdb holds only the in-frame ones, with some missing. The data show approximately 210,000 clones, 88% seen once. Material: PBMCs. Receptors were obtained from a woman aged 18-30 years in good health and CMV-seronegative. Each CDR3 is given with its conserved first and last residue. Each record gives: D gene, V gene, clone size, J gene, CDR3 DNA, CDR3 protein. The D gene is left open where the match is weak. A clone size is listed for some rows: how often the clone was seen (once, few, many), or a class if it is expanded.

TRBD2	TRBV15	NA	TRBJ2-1	TGTGCCACCAGCAGTACGGGAGGGCCCTACAATGAGCAGTTCTTC	CATSSTGGPYNEQFF
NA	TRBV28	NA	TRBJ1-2	TGTGCCAGCAGTTTATCACAGCTCTATGGCTACACCTTC	CASSLSQLYGYTF
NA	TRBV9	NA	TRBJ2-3	TGTGCCAGCAGCGTAGTGACTGAAGATACGCAGTATTTT	CASSVVTEDTQYF
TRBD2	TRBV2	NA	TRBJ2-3	TGTGCCAGCAGTTACGGACTAGCGGGAGATACGCAGTATTTT	CASSYGLAGDTQYF
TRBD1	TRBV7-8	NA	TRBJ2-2	TGTGCCAGCAGCTTAGGACAGGGAATAGGGGGTGTCGGGGAGCTGTTTTTT	CASSLGQGIGGVGELFF
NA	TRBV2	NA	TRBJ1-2	TGTGCCAGCACAGGGGAGGGCTATGGCTACACCTTC	CASTGEGYGYTF
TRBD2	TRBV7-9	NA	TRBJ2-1	TGTGCCAGCAGCTTCGGACTAGCGGGAAATGGCTGGCAGTTCTTC	CASSFGLAGNGWQFF
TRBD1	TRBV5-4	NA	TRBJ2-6	TGTGCCAGCAGTTCAGGGGGTCTTGGGGGGGCCAACGTCCTGACTTTC	CASSSGGLGGANVLTF
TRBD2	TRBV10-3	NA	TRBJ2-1	TGTGCCATCAGGCTAGCGGGGAGCTCCTACAATGAGCAGTTCTTC	CAIRLAGSSYNEQFF
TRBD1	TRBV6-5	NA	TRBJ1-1	TGTGCCAGCAGTCCCCGGGACAGGGGAAACACTGAAGCTTTCTTT	CASSPRDRGNTEAFF
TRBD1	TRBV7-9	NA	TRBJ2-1	TGTGCCAGCAGCCACGGGACAGGGGGCTACAATGAGCAGTTCTTC	CASSHGTGGYNEQFF
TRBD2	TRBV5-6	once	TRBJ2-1	TGTGCCAGCAGCTATCGTTCAAGCGGGAGGGCCGTCAATGAGCAGTTCTTC	CASSYRSSGRAVNEQFF
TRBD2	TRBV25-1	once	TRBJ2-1	TGTGCCAGCGGACCATCGGGGGGATGGTCCCATGAGCAGTTCTTC	CASGPSGGWSHEQFF
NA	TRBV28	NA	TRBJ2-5	TGTGCCAGCAGTTTTAGTCCGGACCAAGAGACCCAGTACTTC	CASSFSPDQETQYF
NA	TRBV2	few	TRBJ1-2	TGTGCCAGCAGTGGCCACTCTACTCAGGGTGCAGGCGGCTACACCTTC	CASSGHSTQGAGGYTF
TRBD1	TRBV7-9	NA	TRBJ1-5	TGTGCCAGCACCCCGACGACAGGGGCGCCCCAGCATTTT	CASTPTTGAPQHF
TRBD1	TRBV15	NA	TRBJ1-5	TGTGCCACCAGCAGGAGGACAGGGCTAACTCAGCCCCAGCATTTT	CATSRRTGLTQPQHF
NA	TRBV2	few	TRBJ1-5	TGTGCCAGCAGTGTGTCGGTGTATCAGCCCCAGCATTTT	CASSVSVYQPQHF
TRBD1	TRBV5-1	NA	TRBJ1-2	TGCGCCAGCAGCTTGGCGACAGGGAACTATGGCTACACCTTC	CASSLATGNYGYTF
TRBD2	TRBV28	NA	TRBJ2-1	TGTGCCAGCAGTTTATTTGGACTAGTTTACAATGAGCAGTTCTTC	CASSLFGLVYNEQFF
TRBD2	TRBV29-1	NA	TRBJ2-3	TGCAGCGTTCGTGGGACTAGCGGAGTTGGGAGCACAGATACGCAGTATTTT	CSVRGTSGVGSTDTQYF
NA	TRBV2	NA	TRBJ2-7	TGTGCCAGCAGTGAAGGCGCCACCTACGAGCAGTACTTC	CASSEGATYEQYF
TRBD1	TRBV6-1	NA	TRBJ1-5	TGTGCCAGCAGTACCCACAGGGGTAGCAATCAGCCCCAGCATTTT	CASSTHRGSNQPQHF
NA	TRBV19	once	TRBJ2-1	TGTGCCAGTAGTATAGAAGCAGGGAAGGTCTACAATGAGCAGTTCTTC	CASSIEAGKVYNEQFF
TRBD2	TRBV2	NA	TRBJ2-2	TGTGCCAGCAGTGCTAGCGGGATCCCTAGGAGAACCGGGGAGCTGTTTTTT	CASSASGIPRRTGELFF
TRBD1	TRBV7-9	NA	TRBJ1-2	TGTGCCAGCAGCCCGCTCCGGGACAGGGTCTACTATGGCTACACCTTC	CASSPLRDRVYYGYTF
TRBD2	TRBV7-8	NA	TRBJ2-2	TGTGCCAGCAGCTTAGCGGGGACTACGGCGACCGGGGAGCTGTTTTTT	CASSLAGTTATGELFF
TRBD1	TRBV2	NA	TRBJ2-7	TGTGCCAGCAGCCGGGACAGAGAGTACGAGCAGTACTTC	CASSRDREYEQYF
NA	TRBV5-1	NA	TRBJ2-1	TGCGCCAGCAGCTTGGCAGGACTTACCCCTTACAATGAGCAGTTCTTC	CASSLAGLTPYNEQFF
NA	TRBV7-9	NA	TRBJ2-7	TGTGCCAGCAGCTCCCGCCTCAAGGACAGACCCTACGAGCAGTACTTC	CASSSRLKDRPYEQYF
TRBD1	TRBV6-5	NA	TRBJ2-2	TGTGCCAGCAGAGGGACAGCGAACACCGGGGAGCTGTTTTTT	CASRGTANTGELFF
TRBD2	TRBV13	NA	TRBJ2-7	TGTGCCAGCAGCTTAGGCGGGGGGGCGAGATACGAGCAGTACTTC	CASSLGGGARYEQYF
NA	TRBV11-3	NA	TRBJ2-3	TGTGCCAGCAGCTTAGTGGCAGGTGCCGATACGCAGTATTTT	CASSLVAGADTQYF
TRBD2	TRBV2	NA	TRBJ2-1	TGTGCCAGCACCCGGGACTACCATAGTGAGCAGTTCTTC	CASTRDYHSEQFF
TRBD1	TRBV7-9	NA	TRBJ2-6	TGTGCCAGCAGCAGCGGACAGGGGGCCTCTGGGGCCAACGTCCTGACTTTC	CASSSGQGASGANVLTF
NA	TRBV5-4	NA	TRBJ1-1	TGTGCCAGCAGCCCCAGTCTGAACACTGAAGCTTTCTTT	CASSPSLNTEAFF
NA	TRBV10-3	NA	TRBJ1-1	TGTGCCGTCGCCGACAGGAGAAACACTGAAGCTTTCTTT	CAVADRRNTEAFF
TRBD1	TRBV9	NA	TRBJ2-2	TGTGCCAGCAGCGCTGACAGGGGGGCCGGGGAGCTGTTTTTT	CASSADRGAGELFF
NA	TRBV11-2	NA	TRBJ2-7	TGTGCCAGCAGCTTAGTCGGAGGAGGCTACGAGCAGTACTTC	CASSLVGGGYEQYF
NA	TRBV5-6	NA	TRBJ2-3	TGTGCCAGCAGCTTGGAATGGGGCCAGGGGTTTCCAGATACGCAGTATTTT	CASSLEWGQGFPDTQYF